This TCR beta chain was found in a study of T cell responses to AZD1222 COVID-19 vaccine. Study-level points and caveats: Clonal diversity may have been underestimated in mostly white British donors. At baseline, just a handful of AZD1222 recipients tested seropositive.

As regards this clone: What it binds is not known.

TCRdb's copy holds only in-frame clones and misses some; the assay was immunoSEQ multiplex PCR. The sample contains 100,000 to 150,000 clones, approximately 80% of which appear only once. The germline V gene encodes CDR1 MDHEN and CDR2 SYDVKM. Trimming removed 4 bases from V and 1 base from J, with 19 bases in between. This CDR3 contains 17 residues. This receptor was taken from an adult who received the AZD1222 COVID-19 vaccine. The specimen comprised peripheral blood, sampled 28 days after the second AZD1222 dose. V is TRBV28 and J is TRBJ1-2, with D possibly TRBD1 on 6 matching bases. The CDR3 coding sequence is TGTGCCAGCAGTTCGAAGGACAGACTCCTTTTTAACTATGGCTACACCTTC. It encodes CASSSKDRLLFNYGYTF.